These 12 T cell receptor beta chains were sequenced from one sample in a study of T cells in Graves' hyperthyroidism and ophthalmopathy. Amplification of TCR beta CDR3 regions was performed using RNA transcripts as template. Researchers ran a first-round RT-PCR on the TCR CDR3 using the HTBI primer set. TCRdb analysed the multiplex PCR reads with MiXCR anew, one entry per CDR3 protein. This table has a few hundred thousand distinct CDR3 sequences, about 45% appearing once. The sample consisted of peripheral blood or thyroid tissue (not recorded which). The receptor set was obtained from a woman between 18 and 30 years old with Graves' hyperthyroidism.

This clonotype has at least ten counts. The chain employs TRBV4-1 and TRBJ2-5; 11 positions match TRBD2. In germline, CDR1 is MGHRA, CDR2 YSYEKL. The CDR3 has 15 amino acids. V shed 2 bases and J 6 bases; nucleotides not matched to a gene: 5. CDR3 region: CASSQPTSGSKTQYF. The CDR3 nucleotides read TGCGCCAGCAGCCAACCAACTAGCGGGAGCAAGACCCAGTACTTC.

The chain carries TRBV12-3 or TRBV12-4 and TRBJ1-2, with D maybe TRBD1 (5 bases). The CDR3 runs to 14 residues. V gave up 3 bases and J gave up 8 bases, with 16 bases separating them. As DNA, the CDR3 is TGTGCCAGCAGTTTGGTCGGGGCAGCACAGGGCTACACCTTC. Its protein product is CASSLVGAAQGYTF.

CDR3 residues: CASSIVPTNEAFF. The CDR3 DNA follows: TGCGCCAGCAGCATAGTCCCAACTAATGAAGCTTTCTTT. This chain links TRBV5-1 with TRBJ1-1; D call uncertain. V was shortened by 4 bases and J by 7 bases, with 14 bases between the two germline ends. CDR3 size: 13 residues. Looked up from germline, CDR1 is SGHRS and CDR2 is YFSETQ.

V gene TRBV7-2 combines with J gene TRBJ1-5; 10 bases map to TRBD1. From germline, CDR1 is SGHTA and CDR2 FQGNSA. Germline trimming cut 1 base from V and 6 bases from J; bases unmatched to any gene: 6. The CDR3 is 16 residues long. The CDR3 protein is CASSLVEDRGSQPQHF. The CDR3 DNA sequence: TGTGCCAGCAGCTTAGTAGAGGACAGGGGGAGTCAGCCCCAGCATTTT.

This clonotype was found many times. The chain is built from TRBV27 and TRBJ2-7; 8 bases are shared with TRBD1. This CDR3 contains 13 residues. The junction had 6 bases not matched to a gene; V was cut back by 7 bases and J by 4 bases. The germline CDR1 and CDR2 sequences are MNHEY and SMNVEV (reference sequence). Here the CDR3 reads CASKDRESYEQYF. CDR3 DNA sequence: TGTGCCAGCAAGGACAGGGAGAGTTACGAGCAGTACTTC.

This clonotype came up a few times. The chain employs TRBV19 and TRBJ2-2; 10 bases line up with TRBD1. In germline, CDR1 is LNHDA, CDR2 SQIVND (reference sequence). With V trimmed by 6 bases and J by 3 bases, 7 bases remained unmatched. The CDR3 covers 16 residues. This chain's CDR3 is CASRKWTGGDTGELFF. The CDR3 nucleotides read TGTGCCAGTAGAAAGTGGACAGGGGGGGACACCGGGGAGCTGTTTTTT.

At least ten counts were recorded for this clonotype. The chain recombines TRBV20-1 with TRBJ1-5, with D unresolved. The germline V and J ends were trimmed by 0 bases and 3 bases, with 6 bases remaining between them. The CDR3 totals 13 residues. The germline V gene has CDR1 DFQATT and CDR2 SNEGSKA (reference sequence). CDR3 amino acids: CSARESINQPQHF. The CDR3 nucleotides are TGCAGTGCTAGAGAATCGATCAATCAGCCCCAGCATTTT.

Comment on this clonotype: The final CDR3 position lacks the conserved phenylalanine or tryptophan, pointing to a likely read error. The limits of the CDR3 on the DNA are not certain, so only TCRdb's listed CDR3 is given. This chain uses TRBV20-1 with TRBJ1-4; the table's D call TRBD1 went unverified against the DNA. In germline, CDR1 is DFQATT, CDR2 SNEGSKA (reference sequence). The CDR3 has 9 amino acids, counting both end residues. This CDR3 reads CSARGGLRQ.

The chain is built from TRBV6-1 and TRBJ2-7; possibly TRBD2 for D (6 bases). The V gene lost 6 bases and the J gene lost 0 bases, with 15 bases spanning the gap. This CDR3 has 15 residues. Germline loops: CDR1 MNHNS, CDR2 SASEGT. The CDR3 reads CASRVRASVSYEQYF. The CDR3 DNA reads TGTGCCAGCAGGGTGAGGGCTAGCGTCTCCTACGAGCAGTACTTC.

The genes are TRBV6-1 and TRBJ2-1; 7 nucleotides line up with TRBD2. V lost 6 bases and J lost 4; bases outside the gene matches: 9. This CDR3 is 15 amino acids long. CDR1 MNHNS and CDR2 SASEGT come from the germline V gene. CDR3: CASRAGTNPYNEQFF. CDR3 nucleotide sequence: TGTGCCAGCAGGGCCGGGACTAACCCTTACAATGAGCAGTTCTTC.

This clonotype was seen repeatedly, ten times or more. The genes are TRBV3-1 and TRBJ1-2; tentative D call: TRBD1 (5 bases). Germline CDR1 reads LGHDT; CDR2 reads YNNKEL (reference sequence). With 2 bases removed from V and 8 bases from J, the gap between germline ends came to 9 bases. The CDR3 contains 12 residues. CDR3 bases: TGTGCCAGCAGCCAATTGAGGGGCGGCTACACCTTC. Translating gives CASSQLRGGYTF. The entire variable domain, with the rest obtained from reference TRBV3-1 and TRBJ1-2, is as follows: DTAVSQTPKYLVTQMGNDKSIKCEQNLGHDTMYWYKQDSKKFLKIMFSYNNKELIINETVPNRFSPKSPDKAHLNLHINSLELGDSAVYFCASSQLRGGYTFGSGTRLTVV.

Ten or more counts support this clonotype. The rearrangement uses TRBV27 and TRBJ2-7; possibly TRBD1 or TRBD2 for D (5 bases each). The CDR3 contains 13 residues. The V gene lost 5 bases and the J gene lost 2 bases, with 10 bases spanning the gap. Germline loops: CDR1 MNHEY, CDR2 SMNVEV (reference sequence). CDR3 protein: CASSLGRAYEQYF. Written as DNA, the CDR3 is TGTGCCAGCAGTCTGGGACGGGCCTACGAGCAGTACTTC.